This T cell receptor beta chain was found in a study of blood T cells in healthy people across ages. Study-wide results and caveats: Whereas aged donors had fewer naive CD4+ cells, long-lived donors had more of them and higher diversity.

Concerning this clonotype: Its antigen is unknown.

This CDR3 contains 15 residues. The germline V and J ends were trimmed by 6 bases and 6 bases, with 15 bases remaining between them. A second PCR, run for roughly 7 to 11 cycles, used a sample-barcoded 5' primer plus a J-beta primer mix. TCRdb redid the calling of the 5' RACE reads with MiXCR, one entry per CDR3 protein. The repertoire holds more than 750,000 distinct CDR3 sequences, with about 29% as singletons. Another study also made use of these data, one on T cells of mothers and their children. As that report states: All RNA that had been extracted was used for cDNA synthesis at approximately 1.5 ug per 15 ul.

Sample: blood. This receptor was identified in a woman aged 40-49 years in good health. J is TRBJ1-6 and V is TRBV12-3 or TRBV12-4, with a possible D match to TRBD1 (6 bases). The CDR3 here is CASSPWGALNSPLHF. In DNA, the CDR3 is TGTGCCAGCAGCCCATGGGGGGCCCTTAATTCACCCCTCCACTTT.